What follows are 6 T cell receptor beta chains derived from one specimen sequenced in a study of vaccination effects on CD4 cells after COVID-19. Cultured cells yielded isolated CD4+ T cells after 10 days. The table came from immunoSEQ multiplex PCR; TCRdb's copy has only in-frame clones and leaves some out. Among some 50,000 clones listed, over 50% were seen once. The antigens of these receptors remain unknown. Sequences were derived from CD4+ T cells from PBMCs cultured without peptide, sampled before COVID-19 vaccination. The receptors originated from a human donor who received a COVID-19 vaccine.

The chain employs TRBV28 and TRBJ2-7; TRBD2 agrees at 9 bases. V gave up 2 bases and J gave up 3 bases; unmatched junction bases: 11. Germline-derived CDR1 and CDR2 are MDHEN and SYDVKM. The CDR3 is made up of 17 amino acids. The CDR3 region is CASSLSLAGEPNYEQYF. The DNA for the CDR3 is TGTGCCAGCAGTTTAAGTTTAGCGGGAGAACCTAACTACGAGCAGTACTTC.

The chain is built from TRBV19 and TRBJ1-2, with D maybe TRBD1 (5 bases). V shed 4 bases and J shed 1 base, with 16 bases lying between them. This CDR3 spans 16 amino acids. The germline gives CDR1 LNHDA, CDR2 SQIVND (reference sequence). The CDR3: CASSNGPKGLNYGYTF. Written as DNA, the CDR3 is TGTGCCAGTAGTAATGGCCCCAAGGGGCTTAACTATGGCTACACCTTC.

This sequence joins TRBV9 and TRBJ2-2; 8 bases fit TRBD2. V lost 6 bases and J lost 6; bases outside the gene matches: 7. This CDR3 contains 14 residues. Per the germline V gene, CDR1 is SGDLS and CDR2 is YYNGEE. The CDR3 coding sequence is TGTGCCAGCAATTTAGCGGGGAGCGCCGGGGAGCTGTTTTTT. It yields the protein CASNLAGSAGELFF.

The chain joins TRBV30 to TRBJ1-3, with unresolved D. CDR1 and CDR2 (germline): GTSNPN, SVGIG (reference sequence). The CDR3 loop spans 14 amino acids. Between the trimmed V and J ends, which lost 0 bases and 4 bases, there was a span of 10 bases. The CDR3 DNA reads as TGTGCCTGGAGTGTAGAGGCCAGAGGAAACACCATATATTTT. As protein: CAWSVEARGNTIYF.

The V gene is TRBV6-5, the J gene TRBJ2-7; TRBD1 agrees at 10 bases. The V gene end was trimmed by 5 bases and the J gene end by 4 bases; junction bases not matched to a gene: 8. The CDR3 has 15 residues. Per the germline V gene, CDR1 is MNHEY and CDR2 is SVGAGI. The CDR3 nucleotides read TGTGCCAGCAGTCTCTCGACAGGGGGCGGGTACGAGCAGTACTTC. Translated, it gives CASSLSTGGGYEQYF.

The count of this clone is one. The chain is built from TRBV11-2 and TRBJ2-3, with D maybe TRBD2 (5 bases). V was clipped by 4 bases and J by 5 bases, with 10 bases between them. Germline V lookup: CDR1 SGHAT, CDR2 FQNNGV. This CDR3 is built from 13 residues. DNA for the CDR3: TGTGCCAGCAGCTACGTAGGAGGAGATACGCAGTATTTT. This sequence encodes CASSYVGGDTQYF. Based on the CDR3 plus reference TRBV11-2 and TRBJ2-3, the full variable domain is EAGVAQSPRYKIIEKRQSVAFWCNPISGHATLYWYQQILGQGPKLLIQFQNNGVVDDSQLPKDRFSAERLKGVDSTLKIQPAKLEDSAVYLCASSYVGGDTQYFGPGTRLTVL.